The 21 T cell receptor beta chains below come from one sample, sequenced in a study of low-dose radiotherapy and immunotherapy resistance in tumors (dated by TCRdb to the early 2020s). The time point label, read with the paper, signifies: after trial treatment. This specimen's treatment or condition label, interpreted: LDRT plus nivolumab, ipilimumab, low-dose cyclophosphamide and aspirin (RACIN trial). Sequencer: Illumina HiSeq 2500. First-strand cDNA was synthesized with Superscript III and a set of TRAV- and TRBV-specific primers, covering both TCRalpha and TCRbeta chains. TCRs were amplified with Phusion for roughly 20 PCR cycles using a constant-region primer together with the adapter attached to the V primers. The raw public reads went through TCRdb reprocessing: fastp at Q25, MiXCR clone calling, in-frame beta chains kept. Duplicate CDR3 protein sequences are folded into a single record with the most common DNA and genes. This sample has under 90,000 distinct CDR3 sequences in its table, and 15% to 20% of those were observed once. The ten top clones hold approximately 1.5% of the sample.

Sequences were derived from PBMCs, sampled after low-dose radiotherapy plus immunotherapy. These receptors all stem from a male donor with prostate cancer.

This clonotype was detected many times. This chain uses TRBV20-1 with TRBJ2-3, with D unclear. The CDR3 has 16 amino acids. Trimming left V 3 bases short and J 0 bases short, with 16 bases between. Germline V gene lookup returns CDR1 DFQATT and CDR2 SNEGSKA (reference sequence). The CDR3 loop reads CSASSPITSSTDTQYF. The DNA for the CDR3 is TGCAGTGCTAGCTCTCCCATAACTTCTAGCACAGATACGCAGTATTTT.

This clonotype was picked up many times. This rearrangement joins TRBV5-1 to TRBJ2-3; 12 bases are shared with TRBD2. There are 19 residues in the CDR3. Germline CDR1 is SGHRS and CDR2 is YFSETQ. Trimming cost V 4 bases and J 2 bases; bases outside gene matches: 14. In DNA, the CDR3 is TGCGCCAGCAGCCCGCACTGGACTAGCGGGATGGGAGCCACAGATACGCAGTATTTT. Encoded protein: CASSPHWTSGMGATDTQYF.

This clonotype was found many times. The chain carries TRBV2 and TRBJ2-4; 9 nucleotides agree with TRBD1. The CDR3 loop spans 15 amino acids. Germline V gives CDR1 SNHLY, CDR2 FYNNEI. The junction had 10 bases not matched to a gene; V was cut back by 4 bases and J by 9 bases. The DNA for the CDR3 is TGTGCCAGCAGTGTTTCCGGACAGGGGTTCGGCATTCAGTACTTC. Amino acids: CASSVSGQGFGIQYF.

This clonotype was picked up many times. The J gene is TRBJ2-2, the V gene TRBV11-3; 9 bases fit TRBD1. Germline CDR1 and CDR2: SGHNT and YENEEA. This CDR3 is 13 amino acids long. V lost 8 bases, J lost 4 bases, and 2 bases stayed unmatched. The CDR3 DNA reads as TGTGCCAGCGGGACAGGGACCACCGGGGAGCTGTTTTTT. It specifies CASGTGTTGELFF.

This clonotype was seen repeatedly, ten times or more. The chain carries TRBV4-1 and TRBJ1-3, with D unresolved. Trimming left V 4 bases short and J 0 bases short, with 10 bases between. The germline gives CDR1 MGHRA, CDR2 YSYEKL. The length of the CDR3 is 15 residues. In DNA form, the CDR3 reads TGCGCCAGCAGCCCAAGGGTTATCTCTGGAAACACCATATATTTT. It specifies CASSPRVISGNTIYF.

The sample holds many counts of this clonotype. The genes are TRBV27 and TRBJ2-7; D call uncertain. Trimming pared 6 bases from V and 0 bases from J, leaving 12 bases between. Germline V gene data show CDR1 as MNHEY and CDR2 as SMNVEV (reference sequence). CDR3 length: 14 amino acids. The CDR3 DNA reads TGTGCCAGCAGCTTAGCCGCCGTCTCCTACGAGCAGTACTTC. Amino acid sequence: CASSLAAVSYEQYF.

This clonotype was seen ten or more times. The chain couples TRBV7-2 to TRBJ2-4; 8 bases match TRBD2. From germline, CDR1 is SGHTA and CDR2 FQGNSA. V shed 5 bases and J 7 bases; nucleotides not matched to a gene: 4. The CDR3 is 13 residues long. In nucleotides, the CDR3 is TGTGCCAGCAGCCCGGGGGGGGTGAACATTCAGTACTTC. Translating it yields CASSPGGVNIQYF.

There are a few counts of this clonotype. V and J are TRBV12-3 or TRBV12-4 and TRBJ1-1; D gene uncertain. CDR3 length: 12 amino acids. V was shortened by 4 bases and J by 4 bases, with 7 bases between the two germline ends. In DNA, the CDR3 is TGTGCCAGCAGTTATAGTCGCACTGAAGCTTTCTTT. Encoded protein: CASSYSRTEAFF.

As to this clonotype: This likely traces to a read error, being one base from a far larger clone. The chain links TRBV26 to TRBJ2-5; the table's D call, TRBD1, has no DNA check behind it. TRBV26 constitutes a pseudogene. The CDR3 extends over 17 amino acids. The CDR3 bases are TGTGCCAGCAGGACCCCTGGTCGAGGGTTTGGGGTCGATGAGCAGTACTTC. The encoded protein is CASRTPGRGFGVDEQYF.

This clonotype was detected many times. J is TRBJ2-2 and V is TRBV21-1; the table's D call, TRBD2, has no DNA check behind it. TRBV21-1 is described as a pseudogene. The CDR3 has 19 residues. The CDR3 sequence is CASSKIQGWTGAAAGELFF. In DNA, the CDR3 is TGTGCCAGCAGCAAAATCCAAGGGTGGACGGGAGCGGCGGCCGGGGAGCTGTTTTTT.

This clonotype was counted many times. The chain joins TRBV23-1 to TRBJ1-4; D unresolved. TRBV23-1 is treated as an ORF (open reading frame) with a function not yet certain. The V end was cut by 0 bases, the J end by 4 bases, with 12 bases between. This CDR3 contains 16 residues. CDR3 DNA: TGCGCCAGCAGTCAATCGTCGGAGACTTTTAATGAAAAACTGTTTTTT. Translation: CASSQSSETFNEKLFF.

In its sample, this clonotype was seen many times. The chain couples TRBV6-2 or TRBV6-3 to TRBJ2-2; no clear D gene. V was shortened by 5 bases and J by 3 bases, with 7 bases between the two germline ends. Germline CDR1 MNHEY, CDR2 SVGEGT. The CDR3 is 13 amino acids. The CDR3 protein is CASSVVDTGELFF. CDR3 nucleotide sequence: TGTGCCAGCAGTGTTGTAGACACCGGGGAGCTGTTTTTT.

This clonotype was seen repeatedly, ten times or more. The rearrangement joins TRBV5-1 to TRBJ2-5, with unresolved D. This CDR3 comprises 11 residues. Trimming removed 1 base at V and 5 bases at J, with 3 bases between. Germline V lookup: CDR1 SGHRS, CDR2 YFSETQ. The CDR3: CASSLYETQYF. The CDR3 DNA follows: TGCGCCAGCAGCTTGTATGAGACCCAGTACTTC.

In its sample, this clonotype was seen many times. The CDR3 region has the DNA TGCAGCGTTTCAGCGGGAGGGGGGCAAGAGACCCAGTACTTC. Its translation is CSVSAGGGQETQYF. The J gene is TRBJ2-5, the V gene TRBV29-1, with 10 bases matching TRBD2. The CDR3 is made up of 14 amino acids. With 5 bases clipped from V and 2 bases from J, the junction kept 5 bases outside the gene matches. Germline assignment: CDR1 SQVTM and CDR2 ANQGSEA.

This clonotype came up many times. The gene calls are TRBV6-2 or TRBV6-3 and TRBJ2-7; TRBD2 might be the D (5 bases). Deletions cut 7 bases from V and 2 bases from J, with 12 bases between. The length of the CDR3 is 13 residues. Germline lookup yields CDR1 MNHEY and CDR2 SVGEGT. The CDR3 DNA reads as TGTGCCAGCAAGGATAGCGCGACCTACGAGCAGTACTTC. As protein: CASKDSATYEQYF.

This clonotype was seen at least ten times. This chain links TRBV28 with TRBJ2-3; D is perhaps TRBD1 or TRBD2 (5 bases each). V lost 3 bases to trimming and J lost 1 base, with 11 bases between them. CDR1 is MDHEN, CDR2 SYDVKM, per germline. The CDR3 is 15 residues long. CDR3 amino acids: CASSFRGGGTDTQYF. DNA of the CDR3: TGTGCCAGCAGTTTTCGTGGGGGTGGCACAGATACGCAGTATTTT.

This clonotype has ten or more counts. The chain carries TRBV2 and TRBJ2-2; TRBD2 matches 12 bases. The CDR3 runs 15 residues. Per the germline V gene, CDR1 is SNHLY and CDR2 is FYNNEI. V gave up 4 bases and J gave up 8 bases; unmatched junction bases: 5. The CDR3 sequence: CASSAGLAGSGELFF. As DNA, the CDR3 is TGTGCCAGCAGTGCCGGACTAGCGGGAAGTGGGGAGCTGTTTTTT.

With respect to this clonotype: It differs at one base from a far larger clone, so likely a read error. The genes are TRBV4-1 and TRBJ2-3, with TRBD1 matching 9 bases. CDR3 length: 14 residues. Germline CDR1 is MGHRA and CDR2 is YSYEKL. CDR3 DNA sequence: TGTGCCAGCAGTTGGGACAGGGCGACAGATACGCAGTATTTT. This gives the protein CASSWDRATDTQYF.

This clonotype was seen only a few times. This chain links TRBV5-4 with TRBJ2-1; 8 bases fit TRBD2. With 0 bases clipped from V and 0 bases from J, the junction kept 2 bases outside the gene matches. The CDR3 is made up of 16 amino acids. CDR1 is SGHNT, CDR2 YYREEE, per germline (reference sequence). CDR3 bases: TGTGCCAGCAGCTTGGGCACTAGCGGCTCCTACAATGAGCAGTTCTTC. This encodes CASSLGTSGSYNEQFF.

At least ten counts were recorded for this clonotype. The rearrangement links TRBV11-2 to TRBJ1-6; tentative D call: TRBD1 (5 bases). Germline V gene sequence: CDR1 SGHAT, CDR2 FQNNGV. V was clipped by 3 bases and J by 5 bases, with 17 bases between them. CDR3 length equals 17 residues. CDR3 loop: CASSLAAGVSNNSPLHF. The CDR3 nucleotides are TGTGCCAGCAGCTTGGCGGCGGGGGTGTCCAATAATTCACCCCTCCACTTT.

In this sample, this clonotype turned up many times. Its ends do not fully match the called genes, so a read error is possible. This sequence joins TRBV29-1 and TRBJ2-4; D is uncertain. This CDR3 region has 13 residues. In germline, CDR1 is SQVTM, CDR2 ANQGSEA. The DNA of the CDR3 is TGCAGCGCTGAAGGATTAGCCAAAAACATTCAGTACTTC. Translated, it gives CSAEGLAKNIQYF.